These 21 T cell receptor beta chains were all obtained from the same sample, sequenced in a study of beta chain features in type 1 diabetes. Their specific antigens are unknown. TCRB transcripts that were expressed got sequenced, as all of the isolated RNA had been reverse transcribed. Profiled with immunoSEQ multiplex PCR; TCRdb holds only in-frame clones, not every one. The sample shows roughly 51,000 clones, 40% to 65% of them seen only once. Overall study findings and caveats: In all four CD4+ subsets, TCRB CDR3 length was significantly, moderately reduced in type 1 diabetes.

What was sequenced was Tregs from blood. The receptors were gathered from a woman in her thirties or forties with type 1 diabetes.

This clone was seen a few times. The chain couples TRBV28 to TRBJ1-5, with a possible D match to TRBD1 (6 bases). The CDR3 contains 17 residues. V was trimmed by 3 bases and J by 2 bases, leaving 17 bases between them. The germline gives CDR1 MDHEN, CDR2 SYDVKM. The CDR3 DNA reads TGTGCCAGCAGTTTGGGAGGGGGAGGATGGGGCAATCAGCCCCAGCATTTT. Amino acid sequence: CASSLGGGGWGNQPQHF. Drawing the rest from reference TRBV28 and TRBJ1-5, the complete variable domain is DVKVTQSSRYLVKRTGEKVFLECVQDMDHENMFWYRQDPGLGLRLIYFSYDVKMKEKGDIPEGYSVSREKKERFSLILESASTNQTSMYLCASSLGGGGWGNQPQHFGDGTRLSIL.

This sequence joins TRBV19 and TRBJ1-5; 9 nucleotides match TRBD1. The CDR3 spans 15 residues. Germline CDR1 is LNHDA and CDR2 is SQIVND (reference sequence). The V and J ends lost 1 base and 11 bases, in that order; junction bases with no gene match: 9. CDR3: CASSIGGQGGTAQHF. For the CDR3, the DNA is TGTGCCAGTAGTATAGGGGGACAGGGAGGGACGGCCCAGCATTTT.

This chain uses TRBV9 with TRBJ2-2; TRBD1 matches at 7 bases. Germline CDR1 SGDLS, CDR2 YYNGEE. J lost 5 bases, V lost 1 base, and 8 bases had no gene match. The length of the CDR3 is 16 residues. CDR3 sequence reads: CASSVSVTGRTGELFF. CDR3 nucleotides: TGTGCCAGCAGCGTATCTGTGACAGGGAGAACCGGGGAGCTGTTTTTT.

This sequence joins TRBV28 and TRBJ2-7, with D perhaps matching TRBD1 (5 bases). Germline CDR1 reads MDHEN; CDR2 reads SYDVKM. This CDR3 has 15 amino acids. The ends were cut back, 6 bases at V and 9 bases at J, with 24 bases in the middle. This CDR3 is CASSRTPAILAGQYF. CDR3 DNA sequence: TGTGCCAGCAGCAGGACACCCGCAATCCTGGCCGGGCAGTACTTC.

The chain combines TRBV18 with TRBJ1-5; D is undetermined. The germline CDR1 and CDR2 sequences are KGHSH and LQKENI. The CDR3 is 15 amino acids. Trimming pared 3 bases from V and 0 bases from J, leaving 9 bases between. The CDR3 nucleotides are TGTGCCAGCTCACCGGAGTTATCTAGCAATCAGCCCCAGCATTTT. It encodes CASSPELSSNQPQHF.

This clone was counted between two and nine times. CDR3 nucleotides: TGTGCCAGTAGTATGCATTTTACTGAGACCCAGTACTTC. Amino acid sequence: CASSMHFTETQYF. The J gene is TRBJ2-5, the V gene TRBV19; D is uncertain. The CDR3 loop spans 13 amino acids. Germline CDR1 is LNHDA and CDR2 is SQIVND (reference sequence). Between the trimmed V and J ends, which lost 3 bases and 5 bases, there was a span of 10 bases.

The chain is built from TRBV7-9 and TRBJ1-5; D gene uncertain. V was pared by 4 bases and J by 9 bases, with 10 bases between. CDR3 length equals 12 residues. Per the germline V gene, CDR1 is SEHNR and CDR2 is FQNEAQ (reference sequence). The CDR3 bases are TGTGCCAGCAGCTCCCGAGAGCGGCCCCAGCATTTT. Amino acid sequence: CASSSRERPQHF.

The V gene is TRBV27, the J gene TRBJ2-1; a weak D match, TRBD2 (5 bases). Trimming shortened V by 4 bases and J by 1 base, and 14 bases separated the two germline ends. The CDR3 loop spans 16 amino acids. Germline CDR1 is MNHEY and CDR2 is SMNVEV (reference sequence). The CDR3 sequence is CASSSGLGPSYNEQFF. The DNA for the CDR3 is TGTGCCAGCAGTTCGGGGTTGGGCCCTTCCTACAATGAGCAGTTCTTC.

This clone was seen a handful of times. The V gene is TRBV7-2, the J gene TRBJ1-2; no firm D call. The CDR3 contains 13 residues. Trimming pared 1 base from V and 5 bases from J, leaving 8 bases between. Germline CDR1 and CDR2: SGHTA and FQGNSA. CDR3 bases: TGTGCCAGCAGCTTAGACGGGAGATATGGCTACACCTTC. Translated: CASSLDGRYGYTF.

In DNA, the CDR3 is TGTGCCAGCAGTCGACAGGGGACGGGAGGGGCCAACGTCCTGACTTTC. Its translation is CASSRQGTGGANVLTF. The genes are TRBV6-6 and TRBJ2-6, with 8 bases that match TRBD1. The junction had 7 bases not matched to a gene; V was cut back by 5 bases and J by 4 bases. Germline V gene data show CDR1 as MNHNY and CDR2 as SVGAGI (reference sequence). The CDR3 covers 16 residues.

The gene calls are TRBV20-1 and TRBJ1-1; D is unclear. Trimming left V 0 bases short and J 8 bases short, with 7 bases between. Germline-derived CDR1 and CDR2 are DFQATT and SNEGSKA (reference sequence). The CDR3 has 11 residues. Here the CDR3 reads CSARDLREAFF. CDR3 sequence (DNA): TGCAGTGCTAGAGATCTCAGGGAAGCTTTCTTT.

The chain carries TRBV6-5 and TRBJ2-1; TRBD2 might be the D (5 bases). V lost 0 bases to trimming and J lost 8 bases, with 8 bases between them. This CDR3 region has 13 residues. The germline gives CDR1 MNHEY, CDR2 SVGAGI. The CDR3 DNA follows: TGTGCCAGCAGTTACTCCTGGGAGTATGAGCAGTTCTTC. Protein sequence: CASSYSWEYEQFF.

J is TRBJ2-5 and V is TRBV2; 7 bases match TRBD2. V lost 9 bases to trimming and J lost 1 base; unmatched junction nucleotides: 5. From germline, CDR1 is SNHLY and CDR2 FYNNEI. The CDR3 is 13 amino acids. The CDR3 spells CASGRDTQETQYF. Written as DNA, the CDR3 is TGTGCCAGTGGGAGGGATACCCAAGAGACCCAGTACTTC.

This clone has a single count. The rearrangement links TRBV7-3 to TRBJ1-2; 12 positions agree with TRBD1. The CDR3 is 13 amino acids. CDR1 and CDR2 (germline): SGHTA, FQGTGA. The junction had 3 bases not matched to a gene; V was cut back by 5 bases and J by 8 bases. The CDR3 DNA reads as TGTGCCAGCAGCCGGGACAGGGGGCAAGGCTACACCTTC. It yields the protein CASSRDRGQGYTF.

This chain joins TRBV7-2 and TRBJ2-1; 16 positions match TRBD2. The germline V gene has CDR1 SGHTA and CDR2 FQGNSA. CDR3 length: 19 residues. With V trimmed by 9 bases and J by 0 bases, 11 bases remained unmatched. CDR3 amino acids: CASSTPGLAGGDSYNEQFF. The CDR3 DNA is TGTGCCAGTTCCACCCCGGGACTAGCGGGGGGGGACTCCTACAATGAGCAGTTCTTC.

This chain connects TRBV5-1 to TRBJ2-3; D not resolved. There are 15 residues in the CDR3. Deletions cut 7 bases from V and 0 bases from J, with 15 bases between. Germline V gene sequence: CDR1 SGHRS, CDR2 YFSETQ. CDR3 sequence reads: CASDSGSPSTDTQYF. In DNA, the CDR3 is TGCGCCAGCGACTCCGGATCACCTAGCACAGATACGCAGTATTTT.

V is TRBV4-1 and J is TRBJ1-1; D ambiguous. This CDR3 spans 12 amino acids. Trimming shortened V by 4 bases and J by 1 base, and 4 bases separated the two germline ends. Germline CDR1 and CDR2: MGHRA and YSYEKL. The chain's CDR3 is CASSRANTEAFF. CDR3 sequence (DNA): TGCGCCAGCAGCCGGGCGAACACTGAAGCTTTCTTT.

This clone was seen a few times. J is TRBJ1-4 and V is TRBV6-5; TRBD1 aligns across 10 bases. Germline V gene sequence: CDR1 MNHEY, CDR2 SVGAGI. Losses at the gene ends were 4 bases for V and 5 bases for J; bases not matched to a gene: 1. This CDR3 comprises 14 residues. The CDR3 nucleotides read TGTGCCAGCAGTTGGGACAGGGGAAATGAAAAACTGTTTTTT. It codes for CASSWDRGNEKLFF.

This clone was seen a handful of times. The rearrangement links TRBV28 to TRBJ2-7; perhaps TRBD2 as D (6 bases). The V gene lost 7 bases and the J gene lost 2 bases, with 12 bases spanning the gap. Germline CDR1 and CDR2: MDHEN and SYDVKM. The CDR3 length is 13 residues. The CDR3 reads CASTVPGAYEQYF. The DNA of the CDR3 is TGTGCCAGCACAGTCCCGGGGGCCTACGAGCAGTACTTC. Complete variable domain (other parts from reference TRBV28 and TRBJ2-7): DVKVTQSSRYLVKRTGEKVFLECVQDMDHENMFWYRQDPGLGLRLIYFSYDVKMKEKGDIPEGYSVSREKKERFSLILESASTNQTSMYLCASTVPGAYEQYFGPGTRLTVT.

The V and J genes are TRBV10-3 and TRBJ2-7; no clear D. This CDR3 is built from 14 residues. Trimming left V 1 base short and J 1 base short, with 8 bases between. Germline values: CDR1 ENHRY, CDR2 SYGVKD. The CDR3 DNA reads as TGTGCCATCAGTGAGTTTCCGACTTCCTACGAGCAGTACTTC. Translation gives CAISEFPTSYEQYF.

The J gene is TRBJ1-6, the V gene TRBV18; D unclear. The germline gives CDR1 KGHSH, CDR2 LQKENI. The CDR3 has 15 amino acids. V was shortened by 3 bases and J by 0 bases, with 6 bases between the two germline ends. CDR3 amino acids: CASSPGTSYNSPLHF. For the CDR3, the DNA is TGTGCCAGCTCACCGGGCACCTCCTATAATTCACCCCTCCACTTT.